This TCR beta chain was documented in a study of control samples from healthy donors and cancer patients. With 8 bases removed from V and 0 bases from J, the gap between germline ends came to 11 bases. The CDR3 loop spans 14 amino acids. CDR1 is MNHEY and CDR2 is SVGAGI in the germline V gene. The assay was immunoSEQ multiplex PCR, and TCRdb's table has in-frame clones only and misses some. The sample lists tens of thousands of clones; about 81% were seen once. Material for sequencing was PBMCs. The receptor was isolated from a man aged 65 to 79 with lung cancer. The chain joins TRBV6-5 to TRBJ2-1; tentatively, D is TRBD2 (6 bases). CDR3 in DNA: TGTGCCAGCGGTCGGGGGAGCTCCTACAATGAGCAGTTCTTC. Translated: CASGRGSSYNEQFF.